This TCR beta chain stems from a study of blood T cell repertoires in COVID-19. In the study overall: Acute and convalescent COVID-19 samples came from the United States, Italy and Spain. T cells, B-cell-depleted T cells, or PBMCs supplied cDNA or gDNA.

This CDR3 has 13 residues. V lost 8 bases to trimming and J lost 0 bases, with 10 bases between them. In germline, CDR1 is MNHEY, CDR2 SVGAGI. How the authors handled the data: Researchers report that nucleated cell counts were estimated from reference gene primer amplification. Libraries were prepared by immunoSEQ multiplex PCR; TCRdb keeps only in-frame clonotypes and omits some of them. V and J calls and clone size are copied from that table; D and trimming were computed from the DNA. The sample consists of approximately 100,000 clones, around 82% of them appearing once. Sequencing was done on a sample of peripheral blood. This TCR came from a man between 60 and 70 years old with acute or convalescent COVID-19. V gene TRBV6-5 combines with J gene TRBJ1-2; the D gene is possibly TRBD1 (6 bases). CDR3 nucleotide sequence: TGTGCCAGCCGGGACACCACTAACTATGGCTACACCTTC. This translates into CASRDTTNYGYTF.